One sample yielded the 21 T cell receptor beta chains listed below, sequenced in a study of post-analysis software for immune sequencing data. Whole-study findings and limits: Roughly five TRBV segments, including TRBV5-6, TRBV5-1 and TRBV20-1, were more frequent in patients than controls.

What these receptors recognize is not known. Included in the TCR beta cDNA libraries were unique molecular identifiers. One entry per CDR3 protein results from TCRdb running MiXCR on the PCR reads. The repertoire holds 350,000 to 500,000 distinct CDR3 sequences, with more than 30% as singletons. Sequencing was carried out using blood. These receptor sequences come from a girl aged 2 to 9 with multiple sclerosis.

V usage is TRBV12-3 or TRBV12-4 and J usage is TRBJ2-3, with D possibly matching TRBD2 (5 bases). V lost 1 base to trimming and J lost 13 bases, with 18 bases between them. This CDR3 contains 14 residues. CDR3 coding DNA: TGTGCCAGCAGTTTAGGTGGGAGAACAGATGCGGAGTATTTT. This translates into CASSLGGRTDAEYF.

CDR3 in DNA: TGTGCCAGCAGTTTATGGGGCCGGGATAGGGAGACCCAGTACTTC. This sequence encodes CASSLWGRDRETQYF. This sequence joins TRBV12-3 or TRBV12-4 and TRBJ2-5; possibly TRBD1 or TRBD2 for D (5 bases each). V lost 2 bases, J lost 5 bases, and 15 bases lay in between. The CDR3 spans 15 residues.

The V and J genes are TRBV7-3 and TRBJ1-1; 8 bases align to TRBD1. The V and J ends lost 0 bases and 4 bases, in that order; junction bases with no gene match: 4. Per germline, CDR1 SGHTA and CDR2 FQGTGA. This CDR3 has 15 residues. The CDR3 bases are TGTGCCAGCAGCTTAACCTTCGACAGGGGCACTGAAGCTTTCTTT. Amino acid sequence: CASSLTFDRGTEAFF.

This chain uses TRBV5-5 with TRBJ2-7, with 8 bases matching TRBD1. The CDR3 has 17 amino acids. Per germline, CDR1 SGHKS and CDR2 YYEKEE (reference sequence). V dropped 1 base and J dropped 1; count of bases not matched to a gene: 10. CDR3 loop: CASSLIDVRGLSYEQYF. CDR3 in DNA: TGTGCCAGCAGCTTGATCGATGTCAGGGGGCTTTCCTACGAGCAGTACTTC.

The chain has TRBV28 and TRBJ1-2, with 7 positions matching TRBD1. Trimming took 4 bases from V and 8 from J; bases not matched to a gene: 10. Looked up from germline, CDR1 is MDHEN and CDR2 is SYDVKM. The CDR3 is made up of 14 amino acids. The CDR3 reads CASSSVTGTGGYTF. The CDR3 DNA reads TGTGCCAGCAGTTCAGTGACAGGGACGGGGGGCTACACCTTC.

V is TRBV29-1 and J is TRBJ2-7; either TRBD1 or TRBD2 may fit D (7 bases each). The CDR3 sequence is 14 residues long. V lost 6 bases to trimming and J lost 6 bases, with 21 bases between them. CDR1 and CDR2 from the germline V gene are SQVTM and ANQGSEA. In DNA form, the CDR3 reads TGCAGCGTGGGAGGGACAGCCTTTTTTTCCGAGCAGTACTTC. This gives the protein CSVGGTAFFSEQYF.

This clonotype has only a few counts. The J gene is TRBJ2-1, the V gene TRBV15, with a weak D call TRBD2 (6 bases). The CDR3 spans 19 residues. Trimming took 5 bases from V and 4 from J, leaving 27 bases between them. Germline CDR1 reads LNHNV; CDR2 reads YYDKDF (reference sequence). CDR3 in amino acids: CATSVGASASVLGYNEQFF. CDR3 DNA sequence: TGTGCCACCAGCGTAGGGGCTAGCGCGTCGGTTTTGGGATACAATGAGCAGTTCTTC.

As regards this clonotype: One end of the junction varies from germline; a read error may be responsible. V and J are TRBV7-6 and TRBJ2-1; 8 nucleotides match TRBD2. The CDR3 runs to 15 residues. Per the germline V gene, CDR1 is SGHVS and CDR2 is FNYEAQ. CDR3 amino acids: CASSLWRGLGYERFF. In nucleotides, the CDR3 is TGTGCCAGCAGCTTATGGCGGGGACTAGGGTATGAGCGGTTCTTC.

This chain uses TRBV30 with TRBJ2-1; 11 bases fit TRBD2. This CDR3 contains 12 residues. Germline CDR1 GTSNPN, CDR2 SVGIG (reference sequence). V was clipped by 7 bases and J by 9 bases; unmatched bases: 5. In DNA, the CDR3 is TGTGCCTTCTCTAGCGGGGGGCCTGAGCAGTTCTTC. It is translated as CAFSSGGPEQFF.

A few counts support this clonotype. The chain combines TRBV6-5 with TRBJ2-7; 8 nucleotides match TRBD1. V shed 6 bases, J shed 2 bases, and the junction held 9 bases outside the gene matches. The CDR3 covers 15 residues. CDR1 MNHEY and CDR2 SVGAGI come from the germline V gene. The CDR3 loop is CASSVAGGQAYEQYF. CDR3 DNA sequence: TGTGCCAGCAGCGTCGCAGGGGGCCAAGCCTACGAGCAGTACTTC.

The sample holds a few counts of this clonotype. This chain uses TRBV7-9 with TRBJ1-2; D not resolved. CDR3 length equals 15 residues. V was cut by 7 bases and J by 6 bases, with 21 bases left in between. The germline gives CDR1 SEHNR, CDR2 FQNEAQ (reference sequence). CDR3 amino acids: CASTTPGSIGHGYTF. Written as DNA, the CDR3 is TGTGCCAGCACCACCCCGGGGAGCATTGGGCATGGCTACACCTTC.

The chain joins TRBV7-9 to TRBJ1-2, with D maybe TRBD1 (6 bases). Trimming took 5 bases from V and 7 from J, leaving 23 bases between them. Germline lookup yields CDR1 SEHNR and CDR2 FQNEAQ (reference sequence). The CDR3 has 16 amino acids. The CDR3 protein is CASSPFPSQGNGGYTF. CDR3 coding DNA: TGTGCCAGCAGCCCGTTTCCGTCACAGGGCAACGGTGGCTACACCTTC. Complete variable domain (other parts from reference TRBV7-9 and TRBJ1-2): DTGVSQNPRHKITKRGQNVTFRCDPISEHNRLYWYRQTLGQGPEFLTYFQNEAQLEKSRLLSDRFSAERPKGSFSTLEIQRTEQGDSAMYLCASSPFPSQGNGGYTFGSGTRLTVV.

Only a few counts were recorded for this clonotype. CDR3 nucleotide sequence: TGTGCCAGCAGCCACCGTTCTTTAGCGGGGGAGAGCTCCTACGAGCAGTACTTC. Its translation is CASSHRSLAGESSYEQYF. The chain has TRBV4-2 and TRBJ2-7, with 9 bases matching TRBD2. This CDR3 is built from 18 residues. Germline CDR1 LGHNA, CDR2 YNFKEQ. Germline trimming cut 3 bases from V and 0 bases from J; bases unmatched to any gene: 12.

This clonotype showed up just a few times. This chain uses TRBV2 with TRBJ2-1; 7 nucleotides agree with TRBD1. With V trimmed by 6 bases and J by 2 bases, 7 bases remained unmatched. CDR1 SNHLY and CDR2 FYNNEI come from the germline V gene. There are 15 residues in the CDR3. The CDR3 protein is CASRITGTAYNEQFF. The CDR3 DNA follows: TGTGCCAGCAGAATTACCGGGACAGCCTACAATGAGCAGTTCTTC.

The CDR3, as DNA: TGTGCCAGCAGTTACAGCCAATTCTCTGGGGCCAACGTCCTGACTTTC. It yields the protein CASSYSQFSGANVLTF. The J gene is TRBJ2-6, the V gene TRBV6-2 or TRBV6-3; D is unresolved. This CDR3 region has 16 residues. Trimming stripped 2 bases from V and 0 bases from J, with 8 bases between. Germline V lookup: CDR1 MNHEY, CDR2 SVGEGT.

This clonotype has just a few counts. This chain uses TRBV12-3 or TRBV12-4 with TRBJ1-1, with D hard to call. V lost 1 base to trimming and J lost 7 bases, with 16 bases between them. This CDR3 is 15 amino acids long. The CDR3 spells CASSLERVKKVEAFF. CDR3 sequence (DNA): TGTGCCAGCAGTTTAGAAAGAGTGAAAAAAGTTGAAGCTTTCTTT.

The V gene is TRBV4-1, the J gene TRBJ1-1; no firm D call. CDR3 length: 15 residues. Trimming left V 4 bases short and J 5 bases short, with 17 bases between. CDR1 MGHRA and CDR2 YSYEKL come from the germline V gene. This chain's CDR3 is CASSRWVGVSTEAFF. The CDR3 DNA follows: TGCGCCAGCAGCCGGTGGGTTGGGGTGAGTACTGAAGCTTTCTTT.

The rearrangement joins TRBV6-5 to TRBJ2-7, with TRBD2 matching over 8 bases. V dropped 0 bases and J dropped 4; count of bases not matched to a gene: 8. Germline V gene data show CDR1 as MNHEY and CDR2 as SVGAGI. This CDR3 is built from 16 residues. The CDR3: CASSYSGLAGGYEQYF. CDR3 sequence (DNA): TGTGCCAGCAGTTACTCAGGGCTAGCGGGCGGATACGAGCAGTACTTC.

V and J are TRBV9 and TRBJ1-4; D may be TRBD1 (6 bases). The CDR3 contains 16 residues. The germline CDR1 and CDR2 sequences are SGDLS and YYNGEE. Trimming pared 3 bases from V and 4 bases from J, leaving 16 bases between. The CDR3 protein is CASSAGEPTDNEKLFF. For the CDR3, the DNA is TGTGCCAGCAGCGCAGGGGAACCGACAGATAATGAAAAACTGTTTTTT.

J is TRBJ1-5 and V is TRBV7-2, with a weak D call TRBD1 (6 bases). Between the trimmed V and J ends, which lost 5 bases and 0 bases, there was a span of 11 bases. CDR1 is SGHTA, CDR2 FQGNSA, per germline. This CDR3 spans 15 amino acids. The CDR3 DNA follows: TGTGCCAGCAGCCCAAGGGGGGCTAGCAATCAGCCCCAGCATTTT. Translated: CASSPRGASNQPQHF.

The rearrangement joins TRBV7-9 to TRBJ2-5; D unclear. The CDR3 covers 15 residues. The germline CDR1 and CDR2 sequences are SEHNR and FQNEAQ (reference sequence). With 0 bases removed from V and 5 bases from J, the gap between germline ends came to 13 bases. The DNA of the CDR3 is TGTGCCAGCAGCTTAGCGGTGGTCTCGTTGGAGACCCAGTACTTC. Translating gives CASSLAVVSLETQYF.